This TCR beta chain stems from a study of blood T cell repertoires in COVID-19. Background on the study: Spain, Italy and the United States supplied samples that represented acute and convalescent COVID-19. PBMCs, B-cell-depleted T cells, or T cells provided the cDNA or gDNA that made up the material.

This clone was detected only once. In the source study's methods: Reference gene primer amplification yielded estimated nucleated cell counts. Clones were read by immunoSEQ multiplex PCR, and TCRdb kept only the in-frame ones, dropping some. That table gives V, J and clone size, and the DNA gave D and trimming. The sample consists of 200,000 to 250,000 clones, under 90% of them appearing once. Trimming removed 4 bases at V and 4 bases at J, with 13 bases between. Germline V gene sequence: CDR1 LNHDA, CDR2 SQIVND (reference sequence). The CDR3 sequence is 15 residues long. The specimen sequenced was peripheral blood. The sequence was collected from a woman aged 80 or older with acute or convalescent COVID-19. This chain links TRBV19 with TRBJ2-2; weak D call: TRBD2 (6 bases). CDR3 DNA: TGTGCCAGTAGTACCACCTGGGGAGGCACCGGGGAGCTGTTTTTT. This sequence encodes CASSTTWGGTGELFF. Full variable domain (outside the CDR3, taken from reference TRBV19 and TRBJ2-2): DGGITQSPKYLFRKEGQNVTLSCEQNLNHDAMYWYRQDPGQGLRLIYYSQIVNDFQKGDIAEGYSVSREKKESFPLTVTSAQKNPTAFYLCASSTTWGGTGELFFGEGSRLTVL.